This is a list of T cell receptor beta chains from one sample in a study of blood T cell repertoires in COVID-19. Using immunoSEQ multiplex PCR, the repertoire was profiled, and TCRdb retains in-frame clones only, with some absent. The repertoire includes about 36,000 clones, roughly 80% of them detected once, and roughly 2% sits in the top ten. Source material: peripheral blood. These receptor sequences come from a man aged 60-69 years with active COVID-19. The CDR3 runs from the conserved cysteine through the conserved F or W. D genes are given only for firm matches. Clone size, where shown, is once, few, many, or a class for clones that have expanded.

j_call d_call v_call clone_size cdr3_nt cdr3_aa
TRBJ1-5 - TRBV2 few TGTGCCAGCAGCCGGGAGGGATCCAATCAGCCCCAGCATTTT CASSREGSNQPQHF
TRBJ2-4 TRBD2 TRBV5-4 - TGTGCCAGCAGCCCGGGACTAGCGGGAGGTACCAAAAACATTCAGTACTTC CASSPGLAGGTKNIQYF
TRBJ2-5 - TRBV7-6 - TGTGCCAGCAGCTTACTCCTCGGGTGGCCCCAAGAGACCCAGTACTTC CASSLLLGWPQETQYF
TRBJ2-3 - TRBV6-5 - TGTGCCAGCAGTTACTCGCGGCCGCCAGATACGCAGTATTTT CASSYSRPPDTQYF
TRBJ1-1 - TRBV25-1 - TGTGCCAGCAGTGAACTCGAGGGACAACCCTTGAACACTGAAGCTTTCTTT CASSELEGQPLNTEAFF
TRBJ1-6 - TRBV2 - TGTGCCAGCAGTGAATGGGGGGACAATTCACCCCTCCACTTT CASSEWGDNSPLHF
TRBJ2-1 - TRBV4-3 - TGCGCCAGCAGCCAAGATCTAGGAGGACTCAGCTCCTACAATGAGCAGTTCTTC CASSQDLGGLSSYNEQFF
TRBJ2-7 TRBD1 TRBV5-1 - TGCGCCAGCAGCTACCCTAACATGACAGGGGACCCCTACGAGCAGTACTTC CASSYPNMTGDPYEQYF
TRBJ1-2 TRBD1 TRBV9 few TGTGCCAGCAGCGCTCTCGGGACAGTGTCATGGCGGGGCTATGGCTACACCTTC CASSALGTVSWRGYGYTF
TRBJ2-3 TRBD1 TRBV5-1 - TGCGCCAGCAGCTTGGAGACAGGGTCTACAGATACGCAGTATTTT CASSLETGSTDTQYF
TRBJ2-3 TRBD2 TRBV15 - TGTGCCACCAGCACGACTAGCGCCACAGATACGCAGTATTTT CATSTTSATDTQYF
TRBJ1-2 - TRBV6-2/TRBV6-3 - TGTGCCAGCAGTTACGTGTACCCGCGCGGGGACGGCTACACCTTC CASSYVYPRGDGYTF
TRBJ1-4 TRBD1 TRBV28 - TGTGCCAGCAGTTTAGCGGGGACAGCAGATTTTGAAAAACTGTTTTTT CASSLAGTADFEKLFF
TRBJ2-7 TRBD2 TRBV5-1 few TGCGCCAGCAGCTTCGCTAGCGGCTACGAGCAGTACTTC CASSFASGYEQYF
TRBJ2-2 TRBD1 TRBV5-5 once TGTGCCAGCAGCTCTACGGACAGGGGGCTTGGCACCGGGGAGCTGTTTTTT CASSSTDRGLGTGELFF
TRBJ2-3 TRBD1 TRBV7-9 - TGTGCCAGCAGCTTCGGACAGGGGGACGCAGATACGCAGTATTTT CASSFGQGDADTQYF
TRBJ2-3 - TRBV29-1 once TGCAGCGTTGAAGATCGGGTCAGACTAACCGCCGGAAGGTGGACAGATACGCAGTATTTT CSVEDRVRLTAGRWTDTQYF
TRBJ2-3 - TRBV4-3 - TGCGCCAGCAGCCAAGAGACTCGCCCCGCAGATACGCAGTATTTT CASSQETRPADTQYF
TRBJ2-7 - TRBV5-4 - TGTGCCAGCAGCTCGAAACAGGGCTCCTACGAGCAGTACTTC CASSSKQGSYEQYF
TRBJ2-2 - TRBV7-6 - TGTGCCAGCAGCTTACTAGCTCCCGGGGAGCTGTTTTTT CASSLLAPGELFF
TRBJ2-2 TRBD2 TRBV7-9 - TGTGCCAGCAGCTTCGGGCTAGCGGGAGGCACCGGGGAGCTGTTTTTT CASSFGLAGGTGELFF
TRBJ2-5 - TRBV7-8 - TGTGCCAGCAGCTTAAATACGGGAGAGGAGACCCAGTACTTC CASSLNTGEETQYF
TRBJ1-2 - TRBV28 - TGTGCCAGCAGAAAACAGGGTCTTAACTATGGCTACACCTTC CASRKQGLNYGYTF
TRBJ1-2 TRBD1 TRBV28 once TGTGCCCGCAGTGCGGACAGGGCGGGGGGCTACACCTTC CARSADRAGGYTF
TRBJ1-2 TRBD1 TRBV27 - TGTGCCAGCCGCATTACCGGGACAGGGAATGGCTACACCTTC CASRITGTGNGYTF
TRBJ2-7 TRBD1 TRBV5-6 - TGTGCCAGCAGCTTGTGGGACAGGGTCCCCTACGAGCAGTACTTC CASSLWDRVPYEQYF
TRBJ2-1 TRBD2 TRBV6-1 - TGTGCCAGCAGTGAAAACGGGAGCGGGGGGGCCTACAATGAGCAGTTCTTC CASSENGSGGAYNEQFF
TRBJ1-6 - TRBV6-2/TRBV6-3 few TGTGCCAGCAGTTACTCGTCAGGACTTATCCCCAATAATTCACCCCTCCACTTT CASSYSSGLIPNNSPLHF
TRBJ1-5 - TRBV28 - TGTGCCAGCAGTTCCTACCCTAGCAATCAGCCCCAGCATTTT CASSSYPSNQPQHF
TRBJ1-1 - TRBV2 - TGTGCCAGCAGTGAACGGTTTTTGACTGAAGCTTTCTTT CASSERFLTEAFF
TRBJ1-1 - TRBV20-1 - TGCAGTGCTGCGGGGAACACTGAAGCTTTCTTT CSAAGNTEAFF
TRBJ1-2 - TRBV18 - TGTGCCAGCTCACCACAGCAAGGACATTCGTCGGGCTACACCTTC CASSPQQGHSSGYTF
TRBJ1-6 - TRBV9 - TGTGCCAGCAGCGTACGGCAGGCTAATTCACCCCTCCACTTT CASSVRQANSPLHF
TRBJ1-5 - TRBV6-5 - TGTGCCAGCAGTTACTCGAATTTTGGGCATCAGCCCCAGCATTTT CASSYSNFGHQPQHF
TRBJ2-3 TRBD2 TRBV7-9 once TGTGCCAGCAGCCCCTCTCGGGGGGGCACAGATACGCAGTATTTT CASSPSRGGTDTQYF
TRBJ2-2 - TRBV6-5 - TGTGCCAGCAGTTACGCAGGAGGTCCTGGGGAGCTGTTTTTT CASSYAGGPGELFF
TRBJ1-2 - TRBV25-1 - TGTGCCAGCAGTGAATTCCAAGGGGATGGCTACACCTTC CASSEFQGDGYTF
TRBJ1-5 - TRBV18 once TGTGCCAGCTCACCACCTGGTGGGACTAATCAGCCCCAGCATTTT CASSPPGGTNQPQHF
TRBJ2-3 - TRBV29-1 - TGCAGCGGCGCTAGCACAGATACGCAGTATTTT CSGASTDTQYF
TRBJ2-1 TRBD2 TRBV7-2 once TGTGCCAGCAGCTTCAGCGGGGGGAGCTACAATGAGCAGTTCTTC CASSFSGGSYNEQFF
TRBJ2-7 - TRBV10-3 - TGTGCCATCAAATCGGGAGTCTCCGAGCAGTACTTC CAIKSGVSEQYF
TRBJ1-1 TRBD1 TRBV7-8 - TGTGCCAGCAGCATCGGGACAGCGAACACTGAAGCTTTCTTT CASSIGTANTEAFF
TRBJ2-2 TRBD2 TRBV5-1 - TGCGCCAGCAGCTTGGGCCTAGCGGGAGGCACCGGGGAGCTGTTTTTT CASSLGLAGGTGELFF
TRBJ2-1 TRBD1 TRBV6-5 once TGTGCCAGCAGTTCGATTAGGACAGGGATATACAATGAGCAGTTCTTC CASSSIRTGIYNEQFF
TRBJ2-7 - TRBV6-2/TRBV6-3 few TGTGCCAGCAGTTACGGGATTGGCGGGCTCGCCTACGAGCAGTACTTC CASSYGIGGLAYEQYF
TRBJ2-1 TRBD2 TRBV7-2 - TGTGCCAGCAGCTTAGGATTCAGCGGGGGGGCCTTCAATGAGCAGTTCTTC CASSLGFSGGAFNEQFF
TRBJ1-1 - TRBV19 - TGTGCCAGTAGGCAGGGGCTTAACACTGAAGCTTTCTTT CASRQGLNTEAFF
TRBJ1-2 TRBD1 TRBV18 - TGTGCCAGCTCACCTACAGGGGCGAACTATGGCTACACCTTC CASSPTGANYGYTF
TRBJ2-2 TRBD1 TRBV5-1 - TGCGCCAGCAGCTTCGGGGACAGGGACACCGGGGAGCTGTTTTTT CASSFGDRDTGELFF
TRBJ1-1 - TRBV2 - TGTGCCAGCAGTGAGGGCTCGGAGGGAGGGGGGACTGAAGCTTTCTTT CASSEGSEGGGTEAFF
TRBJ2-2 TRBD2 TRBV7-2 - TGTGCCTCGTTAGCGGGGGGCCCCGGGGAGCTGTTTTTT CASLAGGPGELFF
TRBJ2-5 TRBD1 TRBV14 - TGTGCCAGCAGCGAGGGGGCTCGGGAGACCCAGTACTTC CASSEGARETQYF
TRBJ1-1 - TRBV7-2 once TGTGCCAGCAGCTTAGTTGGGGGGGCGAACACTGAAGCTTTCTTT CASSLVGGANTEAFF
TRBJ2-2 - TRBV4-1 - TGCGCCAGCAGCCAAGGGGAGGATGGGGAGCTGTTTTTT CASSQGEDGELFF